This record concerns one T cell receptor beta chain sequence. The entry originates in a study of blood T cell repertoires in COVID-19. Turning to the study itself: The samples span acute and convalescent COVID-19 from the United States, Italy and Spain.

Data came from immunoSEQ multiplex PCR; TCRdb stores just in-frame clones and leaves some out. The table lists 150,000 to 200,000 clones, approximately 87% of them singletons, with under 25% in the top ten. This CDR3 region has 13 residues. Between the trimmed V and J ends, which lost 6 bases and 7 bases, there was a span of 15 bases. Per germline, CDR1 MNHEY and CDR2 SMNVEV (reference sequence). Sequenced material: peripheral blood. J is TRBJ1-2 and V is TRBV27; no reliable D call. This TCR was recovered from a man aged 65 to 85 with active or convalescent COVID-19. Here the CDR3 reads CASSSFFVGGYTF. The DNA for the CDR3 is TGTGCCAGCAGCTCTTTCTTTGTCGGTGGCTACACCTTC.